Included here is one T cell receptor (beta chain) sequence, with context. The data were obtained in a study of CD8+ T cells in alopecia areata. Study details: Treated patients were given 5 to 10 mg oral tofacitinib twice daily.

As the sequencing template, cDNA was produced by extracting RNA and reverse transcribing it. The method was immunoSEQ multiplex PCR; TCRdb's version includes in-frame clones alone and lacks a portion of them. The sample carries some 130,000 clones, around 58% recorded once. Germline V lookup: CDR1 GTSNPN, CDR2 SVGIG (reference sequence). The CDR3 spans 15 residues. Deletions cut 0 bases from V and 7 bases from J, with 15 bases between. This clonotype was obtained from a human donor with alopecia areata. The sample here was CD4+ T cells sorted from blood, taken at week 0. The chain joins TRBV30 to TRBJ1-4; D is unresolved. The CDR3 reads CAWSVLDRLSEKLFF. As DNA, the CDR3 is TGTGCCTGGAGTGTACTGGACCGATTAAGTGAAAAACTGTTTTTT.